The rows below give T cell receptor beta chains drawn from one sample of a study of OX40 agonist ivuxolimab in advanced cancers. Profiled with immunoSEQ multiplex PCR; TCRdb holds only in-frame clones, not every one. The table includes about 100,000 clones, around 95% detected once. The sample consisted of CD4+ or CD8+ T cells sorted from blood, taken in a trial of the OX40 agonist ivuxolimab. The receptors originated from an adult with an advanced solid tumor such as melanoma, head and neck, liver or kidney cancer. CDR3s include the opening cysteine and the closing phenylalanine or tryptophan. The order of the fields is clone size, D gene, V gene, J gene, CDR3 DNA, CDR3 protein. A D gene is named only where the DNA matches it firmly. The size entry is marked missing in some rows and otherwise reads once, few, many or a size class.

abundance: -
d_gene: TRBD1
v_gene: TRBV5-4
j_gene: TRBJ2-7
CDR3nt: TGTGCCAGCAGCTCCGGGACAGGGGCCTACGAGCAGTACTTC
CDR3aa: CASSSGTGAYEQYF

abundance: -
d_gene: -
v_gene: TRBV7-2
j_gene: TRBJ2-5
CDR3nt: TGTGCCAGCAGCTTACACACCTCCCAAGAGACCCAGTACTTC
CDR3aa: CASSLHTSQETQYF

abundance: -
d_gene: TRBD2
v_gene: TRBV4-3
j_gene: TRBJ2-7
CDR3nt: TGCGCCAGCAGCCAAGAGCTAGCGGGACCAAACGAGCAGTACTTC
CDR3aa: CASSQELAGPNEQYF

abundance: -
d_gene: -
v_gene: TRBV12-5
j_gene: TRBJ2-5
CDR3nt: TGTGCTAGTGGTTCGGGAATCCAAGAGACCCAGTACTTC
CDR3aa: CASGSGIQETQYF

abundance: -
d_gene: TRBD2
v_gene: TRBV4-3
j_gene: TRBJ2-1
CDR3nt: TGCGCCAGCAGCCCGCGAGATAGCGGGGGGCGGTTCTTC
CDR3aa: CASSPRDSGGRFF

abundance: -
d_gene: -
v_gene: TRBV5-1
j_gene: TRBJ2-7
CDR3nt: TGCGCCAGCAGCTATGACAACTACGAGCAGTACTTC
CDR3aa: CASSYDNYEQYF

abundance: -
d_gene: -
v_gene: TRBV30
j_gene: TRBJ1-4
CDR3nt: TGTGCCTGGAGTGTGGTGGGGGAAAAACTGTTTTTT
CDR3aa: CAWSVVGEKLFF

abundance: -
d_gene: TRBD1
v_gene: TRBV5-1
j_gene: TRBJ2-7
CDR3nt: TGCGCCAGCAGCTTGGCGGACAGGGGTGGCGAGCAGTACTTC
CDR3aa: CASSLADRGGEQYF

abundance: -
d_gene: -
v_gene: TRBV27
j_gene: TRBJ1-2
CDR3nt: TGTGCCAGCAGTTTAGACAGCCGGCCCCATGGCTACACCTTC
CDR3aa: CASSLDSRPHGYTF

abundance: once
d_gene: TRBD2
v_gene: TRBV6-5
j_gene: TRBJ2-7
CDR3nt: TGTGCCAGCAGTCGGACTAGCGGGAGGGAGGCCGAGCAGTACTTC
CDR3aa: CASSRTSGREAEQYF

abundance: -
d_gene: TRBD1
v_gene: TRBV4-3
j_gene: TRBJ2-7
CDR3nt: TGCGCCAGCAGCCCTGACAGGGTGGGATCCTACGAGCAGTACTTC
CDR3aa: CASSPDRVGSYEQYF

abundance: -
d_gene: TRBD2
v_gene: TRBV10-3
j_gene: TRBJ2-2
CDR3nt: TGTGCCATCAGTGAGGGACTAGCGGGGGGCCACACCGGGGAGCTGTTTTTT
CDR3aa: CAISEGLAGGHTGELFF

abundance: -
d_gene: -
v_gene: TRBV25-1
j_gene: TRBJ1-6
CDR3nt: TGTGCCAGCAGTGAATATGGGGCCGGGGTAGAGACCCTCCACTTT
CDR3aa: CASSEYGAGVETLHF

abundance: -
d_gene: -
v_gene: TRBV5-6
j_gene: TRBJ1-3
CDR3nt: TGTGCCAGCAGCTTAGCGGCAGGGCCTTCTGGAAACACCATATATTTT
CDR3aa: CASSLAAGPSGNTIYF